This T cell receptor (beta chain) was sequenced for a study of shared clonotypes between healthy human individuals. Background on the study: Three CD4 naive, three CD4 memory, two CD8 naive and one CD8 memory plate were used per donor. Study-wide results and limits: The genetic and exposure-history diversity represented was limited by few donors. Generally, naive subsets came out with larger estimated richness than memory subsets.

With respect to this clone: What it recognizes is unknown.

This CDR3 region has 16 residues. V was shortened by 2 bases and J by 0 bases, with 12 bases between the two germline ends. Germline-derived CDR1 and CDR2 are MNHNS and SASEGT. The naive CD8 population came from CD45RO-negative cells selected for CCR7, without terminally differentiated effector memory CD45RA+ cells. The protocol was immunoSEQ multiplex PCR, while the TCRdb copy is restricted to in-frame clones and leaves out a portion. The sample lists some 2.1 million clones; 85% to 95% were seen once. The TCR was taken from a man between 18 and 29 years old in good health. The chain has TRBV6-1 and TRBJ2-3; D remains ambiguous. What was sequenced was naive CD8+ T cells sorted from blood. The DNA of the CDR3 is TGTGCCAGCAGTGAATTTCAAGGGTCTAGCACAGATACGCAGTATTTT. Translated, it gives CASSEFQGSSTDTQYF.